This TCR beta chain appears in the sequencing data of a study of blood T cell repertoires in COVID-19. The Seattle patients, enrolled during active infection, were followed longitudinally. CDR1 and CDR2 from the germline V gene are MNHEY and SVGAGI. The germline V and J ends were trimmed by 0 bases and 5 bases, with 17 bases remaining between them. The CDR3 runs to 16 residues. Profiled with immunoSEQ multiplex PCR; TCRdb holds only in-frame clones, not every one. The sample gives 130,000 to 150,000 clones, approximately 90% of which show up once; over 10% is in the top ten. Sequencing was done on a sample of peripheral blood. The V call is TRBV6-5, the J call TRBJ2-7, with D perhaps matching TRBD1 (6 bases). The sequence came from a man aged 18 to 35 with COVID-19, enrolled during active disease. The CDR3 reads CASSYSRDFGGDEQYF. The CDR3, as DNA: TGTGCCAGCAGTTACTCGCGAGATTTTGGGGGCGACGAGCAGTACTTC.